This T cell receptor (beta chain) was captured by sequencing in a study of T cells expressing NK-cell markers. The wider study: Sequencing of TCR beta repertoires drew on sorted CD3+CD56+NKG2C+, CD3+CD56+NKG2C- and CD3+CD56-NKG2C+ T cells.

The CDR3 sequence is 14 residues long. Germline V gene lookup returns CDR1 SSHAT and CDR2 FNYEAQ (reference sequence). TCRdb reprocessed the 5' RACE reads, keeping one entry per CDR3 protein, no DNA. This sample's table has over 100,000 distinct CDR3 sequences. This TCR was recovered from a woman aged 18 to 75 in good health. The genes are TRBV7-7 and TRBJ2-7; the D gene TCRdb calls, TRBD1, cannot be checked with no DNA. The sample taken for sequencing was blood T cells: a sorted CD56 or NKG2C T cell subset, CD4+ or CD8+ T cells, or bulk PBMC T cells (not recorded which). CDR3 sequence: CASSWGQGGYEQYF.